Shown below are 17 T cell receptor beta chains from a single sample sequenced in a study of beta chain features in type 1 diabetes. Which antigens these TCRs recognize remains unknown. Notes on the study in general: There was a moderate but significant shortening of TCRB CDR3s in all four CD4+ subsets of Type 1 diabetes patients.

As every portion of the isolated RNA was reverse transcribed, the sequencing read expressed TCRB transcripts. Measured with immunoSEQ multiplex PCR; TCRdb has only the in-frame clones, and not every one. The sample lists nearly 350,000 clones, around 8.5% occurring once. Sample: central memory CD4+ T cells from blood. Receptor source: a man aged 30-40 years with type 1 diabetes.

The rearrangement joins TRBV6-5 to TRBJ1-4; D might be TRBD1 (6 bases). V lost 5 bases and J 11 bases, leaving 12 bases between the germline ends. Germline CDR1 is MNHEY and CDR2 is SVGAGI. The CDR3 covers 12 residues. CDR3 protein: CASSQDSLKLFF. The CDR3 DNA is TGTGCCAGCAGTCAGGACAGCTTGAAACTGTTTTTT.

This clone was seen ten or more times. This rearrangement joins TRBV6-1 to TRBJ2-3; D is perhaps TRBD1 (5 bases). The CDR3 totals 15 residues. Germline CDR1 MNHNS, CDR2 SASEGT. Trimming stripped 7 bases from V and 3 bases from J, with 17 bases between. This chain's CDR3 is CASKTDTSATDTQYF. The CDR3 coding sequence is TGTGCCAGCAAGACGGACACGTCGGCGACAGATACGCAGTATTTT.

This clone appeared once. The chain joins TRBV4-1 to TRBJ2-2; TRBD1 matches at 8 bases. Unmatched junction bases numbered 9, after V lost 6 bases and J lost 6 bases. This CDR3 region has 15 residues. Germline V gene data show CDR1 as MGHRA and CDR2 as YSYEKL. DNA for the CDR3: TGCGCCAGCAGACATGCAGGGGGCGGCTCCGGGGAGCTGTTTTTT. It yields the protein CASRHAGGGSGELFF.

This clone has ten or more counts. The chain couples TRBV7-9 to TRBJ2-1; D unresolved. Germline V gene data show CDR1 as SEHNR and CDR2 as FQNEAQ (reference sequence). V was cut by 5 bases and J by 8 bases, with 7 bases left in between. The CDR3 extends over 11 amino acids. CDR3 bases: TGTGCCAGCAGCGGGATCGATGAGCAGTTCTTC. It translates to CASSGIDEQFF.

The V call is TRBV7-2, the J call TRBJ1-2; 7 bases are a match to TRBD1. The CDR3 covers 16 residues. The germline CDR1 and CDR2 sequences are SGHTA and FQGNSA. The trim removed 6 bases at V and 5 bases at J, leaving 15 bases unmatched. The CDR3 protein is CASSSPGGTDGYGYTF. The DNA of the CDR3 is TGTGCCAGCAGTTCCCCGGGTGGGACAGATGGGTATGGCTACACCTTC.

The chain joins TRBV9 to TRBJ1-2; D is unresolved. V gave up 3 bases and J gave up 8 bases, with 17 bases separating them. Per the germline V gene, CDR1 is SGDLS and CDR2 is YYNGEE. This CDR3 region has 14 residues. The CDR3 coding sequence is TGTGCCAGCAGCGAGAGACCCCAGGCCGGGGGCTACACCTTC. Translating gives CASSERPQAGGYTF.

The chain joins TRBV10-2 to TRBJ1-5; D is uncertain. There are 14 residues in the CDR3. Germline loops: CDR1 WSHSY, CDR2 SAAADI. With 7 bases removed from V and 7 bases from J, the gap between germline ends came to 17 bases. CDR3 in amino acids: CASNQRRGGQPQHF. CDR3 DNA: TGCGCCAGCAATCAAAGAAGAGGCGGACAGCCCCAGCATTTT.

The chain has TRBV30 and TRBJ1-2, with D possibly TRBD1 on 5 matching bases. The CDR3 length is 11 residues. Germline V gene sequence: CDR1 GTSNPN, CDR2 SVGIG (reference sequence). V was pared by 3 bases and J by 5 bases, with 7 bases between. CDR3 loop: CAWRGAYGYTF. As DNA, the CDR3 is TGTGCCTGGAGAGGGGCTTATGGCTACACCTTC. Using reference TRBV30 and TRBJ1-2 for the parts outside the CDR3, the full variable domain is SQTIHQWPATLVQPVGSPLSLECTVEGTSNPNLYWYRQAAGRGLQLLFYSVGIGQISSEVPQNLSASRPQDRQFILSSKKLLLSDSGFYLCAWRGAYGYTFGSGTRLTVV.

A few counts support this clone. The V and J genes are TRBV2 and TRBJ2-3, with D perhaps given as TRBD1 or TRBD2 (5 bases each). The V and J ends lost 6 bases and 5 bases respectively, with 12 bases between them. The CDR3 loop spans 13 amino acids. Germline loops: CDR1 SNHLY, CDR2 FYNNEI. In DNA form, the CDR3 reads TGTGCCAGCAGCACCACGGGACGAGATACGCAGTATTTT. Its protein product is CASSTTGRDTQYF.

For the CDR3, the DNA is TGTGCCAGCAGCTTGGAGCGGGGGGGCGACAATGAGCAGTTCTTC. Amino acid sequence: CASSLERGGDNEQFF. The chain employs TRBV11-2 and TRBJ2-1, with TRBD2 matching over 10 bases. This CDR3 contains 15 residues. V dropped 3 bases and J dropped 5; count of bases not matched to a gene: 4. CDR1 is SGHAT and CDR2 is FQNNGV in the germline V gene.

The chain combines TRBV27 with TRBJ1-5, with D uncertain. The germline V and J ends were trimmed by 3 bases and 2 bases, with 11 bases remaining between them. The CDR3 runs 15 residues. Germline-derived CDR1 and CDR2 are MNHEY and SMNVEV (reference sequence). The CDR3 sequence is CASSFSAERNQPQHF. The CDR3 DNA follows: TGTGCCAGCAGTTTCTCGGCAGAACGCAATCAGCCCCAGCATTTT.

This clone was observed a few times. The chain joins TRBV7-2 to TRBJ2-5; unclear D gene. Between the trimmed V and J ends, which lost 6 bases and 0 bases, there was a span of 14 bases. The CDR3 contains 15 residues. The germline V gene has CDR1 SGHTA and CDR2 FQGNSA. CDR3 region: CASRWAAQYQETQYF. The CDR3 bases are TGTGCCAGCAGGTGGGCGGCACAGTACCAAGAGACCCAGTACTTC.

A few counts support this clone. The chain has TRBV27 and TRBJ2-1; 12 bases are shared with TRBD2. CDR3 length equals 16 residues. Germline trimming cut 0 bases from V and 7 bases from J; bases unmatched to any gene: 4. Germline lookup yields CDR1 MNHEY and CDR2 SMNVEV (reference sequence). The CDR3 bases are TGTGCCAGCAGTTTATCGGGCCTAGCGGGGGGGAATGAGCAGTTCTTC. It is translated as CASSLSGLAGGNEQFF.

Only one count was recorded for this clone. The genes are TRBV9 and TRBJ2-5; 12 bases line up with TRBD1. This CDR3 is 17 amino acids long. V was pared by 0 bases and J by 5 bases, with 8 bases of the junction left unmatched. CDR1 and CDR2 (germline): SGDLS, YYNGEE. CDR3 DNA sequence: TGTGCCAGCAGCGTAGGGGTCCGGGACAGGGGGCTTGAGACCCAGTACTTC. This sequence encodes CASSVGVRDRGLETQYF.

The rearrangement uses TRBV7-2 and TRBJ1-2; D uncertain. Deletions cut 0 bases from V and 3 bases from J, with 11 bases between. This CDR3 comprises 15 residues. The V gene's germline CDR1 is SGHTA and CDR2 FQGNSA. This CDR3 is CASSLAHPRDYGYTF. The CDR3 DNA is TGTGCCAGCAGCTTAGCGCACCCTCGTGACTATGGCTACACCTTC.

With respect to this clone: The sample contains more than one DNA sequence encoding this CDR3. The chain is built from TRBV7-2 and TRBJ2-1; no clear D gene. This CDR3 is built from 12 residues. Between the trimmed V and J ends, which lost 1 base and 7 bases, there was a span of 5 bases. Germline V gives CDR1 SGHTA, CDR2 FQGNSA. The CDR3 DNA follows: TGTGCCAGCAGCTTAGGGAGAAATGAGCAGTTCTTC. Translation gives CASSLGRNEQFF.

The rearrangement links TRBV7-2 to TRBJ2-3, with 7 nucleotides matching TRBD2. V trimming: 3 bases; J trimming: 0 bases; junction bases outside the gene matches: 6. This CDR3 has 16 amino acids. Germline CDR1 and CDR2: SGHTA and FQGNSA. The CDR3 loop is CASSFGTGGSTDTQYF. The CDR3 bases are TGTGCCAGCAGCTTCGGGACGGGGGGAAGCACAGATACGCAGTATTTT.